What follows are 13 T cell receptor beta chains derived from one specimen sequenced in a study of T-cell reconstitution after alpha-beta-depleted transplantation in children listed by TCRdb under 2016. Library construction relied on PCR. Sequencing used an Illumina HiSeq 2500. TCR library preparation used molecular barcoding, with unique molecular identifiers applied to normalize quantification of the TCRbeta repertoire. TCRdb redid the processing of the public reads, applying fastp at Q25 and MiXCR, and retained in-frame beta chains. Each entry merges the rows of one CDR3 protein and shows their most common DNA and genes. The sample table shows about half a million distinct CDR3 sequences, and around 13% are seen once. The ten largest clones add up to under 7% of the sample. The input for sequencing was PBMCs from the stem cell graft donor, taken from the stem cell graft. All receptors come from a human donor who donated a stem cell graft to a child with combined immunodeficiency.

This clonotype was picked up a small number of times. This sequence joins TRBV7-8 and TRBJ2-7; TRBD2 might be the D (6 bases). The germline V gene has CDR1 SGHVS and CDR2 FQNEAQ. V was cut by 5 bases and J by 3 bases, with 20 bases left in between. CDR3 length: 16 amino acids. In DNA form, the CDR3 reads TGTGCCAGCAGCCCTTCCGGAGGGCCCCTTCTCTACGAGCAGTACTTC. Its translation is CASSPSGGPLLYEQYF.

V is TRBV6-5 and J is TRBJ2-7; a possible D gene is TRBD2 (6 bases). From germline, CDR1 is MNHEY and CDR2 SVGAGI. The CDR3 runs 17 residues. Trimming cost V 6 bases and J 3 bases, with 24 bases left between them. The CDR3: CASSPDYPGRDLYEQYF. CDR3 nucleotides: TGTGCCAGCAGCCCGGATTACCCTGGGCGGGATCTCTACGAGCAGTACTTC.

This clonotype showed up many times. The CDR3 reads CASSLEPSSAQYF. CDR3 nucleotide sequence: TGTGCCAGCAGTCTGGAACCATCATCGGCGCAGTATTTT. V and J are TRBV6-4 and TRBJ2-3; D uncertain. V was trimmed by 5 bases and J by 10 bases, leaving 16 bases between them. The CDR3 spans 13 residues. Germline V gives CDR1 MRHNA, CDR2 SNTAGT.

This clonotype was counted between two and nine times. The chain joins TRBV5-6 to TRBJ1-6; D is unresolved. CDR1 is SGHDT, CDR2 YYEEEE, per germline. Trimming removed 4 bases from V and 0 bases from J, with 14 bases in between. The CDR3 extends over 17 amino acids. CDR3 nucleotides: TGTGCCAGCAGCGATATGCTGAAGAGCTCCTATAATTCACCCCTCCACTTT. Amino acid sequence: CASSDMLKSSYNSPLHF.

The sample holds a few counts of this clonotype. V usage is TRBV5-1 and J usage is TRBJ2-7, with 8 bases that match TRBD1. The CDR3 is 13 amino acids. The J segment lost 8 bases and the V segment lost 4 bases, leaving 8 bases of the junction unmatched. Germline CDR1 SGHRS, CDR2 YFSETQ. CDR3 protein: CASSAGGQVQQYF. The CDR3 DNA follows: TGCGCCAGCAGCGCCGGGGGACAGGTTCAGCAGTACTTC.

There are a few counts of this clonotype. This sequence joins TRBV12-3 or TRBV12-4 and TRBJ2-5; TRBD2 aligns across 12 bases. V was clipped by 4 bases and J by 5 bases; unmatched bases: 11. This CDR3 region has 17 residues. CDR3 bases: TGTGCCAGCAGTTCGGGACTAGCGGGCGGTGGGAGGGAGACCCAGTACTTC. Protein product: CASSSGLAGGGRETQYF.

This clonotype showed up many times. This chain joins TRBV4-3 and TRBJ2-3, with 10 bases lining up with TRBD2. Trimming cost V 3 bases and J 6 bases; bases outside gene matches: 12. This CDR3 spans 17 amino acids. CDR1 and CDR2 from the germline V gene are LGHNA and YSLEER. DNA for the CDR3: TGCGCCAGCAGCCAGGATAAAGCGGGAGGGCCGGCGGATACGCAGTATTTT. Its protein is CASSQDKAGGPADTQYF.

This clonotype was observed a handful of times. The chain is built from TRBV12-3 or TRBV12-4 and TRBJ2-1; 8 positions agree with TRBD2. The length of the CDR3 is 16 residues. V lost 6 bases, J lost 0 bases, and 7 bases stayed unmatched. The CDR3 loop reads CASRGPGTSSYNEQFF. The DNA of the CDR3 is TGTGCCAGCAGGGGGCCCGGGACTAGCTCCTACAATGAGCAGTTCTTC.

The table lists this clonotype with a few counts. The chain couples TRBV20-1 to TRBJ2-3; D unresolved. V lost 5 bases to trimming and J lost 3 bases, with 6 bases between them. In germline, CDR1 is DFQATT, CDR2 SNEGSKA (reference sequence). The CDR3 totals 11 residues. The CDR3 nucleotides read TGCAGTGCTCTACAAACAGATACGCAGTATTTT. Protein: CSALQTDTQYF.

This clonotype was observed at least ten times. V usage is TRBV12-3 or TRBV12-4 and J usage is TRBJ2-7; 11 bases match TRBD2. Unmatched junction bases numbered 2, after V lost 2 bases and J lost 2 bases. The CDR3 has 15 amino acids. The DNA of the CDR3 is TGTGCCAGCAGTTTATCACTAGCGGGAGCCTACGAGCAGTACTTC. This sequence encodes CASSLSLAGAYEQYF.

V usage is TRBV28 and J usage is TRBJ2-2; D is tentatively TRBD1 or TRBD2 (7 bases each). This CDR3 is built from 15 residues. The V and J ends lost 6 bases and 3 bases respectively, with 14 bases between them. Germline V lookup: CDR1 MDHEN, CDR2 SYDVKM. CDR3 amino acids: CASSAGDRDTGELFF. The CDR3 nucleotides read TGTGCCAGCAGCGCGGGGGACAGAGACACCGGGGAGCTGTTTTTT.

This clonotype was counted between two and nine times. V gene TRBV12-3 or TRBV12-4 combines with J gene TRBJ2-1; tentatively, D is TRBD2 (6 bases). The length of the CDR3 is 16 residues. Trimming removed 5 bases from V and 9 bases from J, with 23 bases in between. In DNA form, the CDR3 reads TGTGCCAGCAGTCTGAACGGGGGTTCCTACAGTAGTGAGCAGTTCTTC. Translated: CASSLNGGSYSSEQFF.

This clonotype was observed a few times. This sequence joins TRBV19 and TRBJ2-7; 13 positions match TRBD2. CDR3 length: 15 amino acids. Germline V CDR1 and CDR2: LNHDA, SQIVND (reference sequence). V lost 4 bases and J lost 7; bases outside the gene matches: 7. CDR3 sequence reads: CASSRPGLAGREQYF. CDR3 nucleotides: TGTGCCAGTAGTAGGCCGGGACTAGCGGGGAGGGAGCAGTACTTC.